This T cell receptor beta chain was captured in a study of blood T cells in healthy people across ages. Healthy Caucasian individuals from Russia aged roughly 6 to 95 served as donors. Whole-study findings and limits: Greater diversity and more naive CD4+ cells were seen in long-lived donors than in aged donors.

About this clonotype: Its cognate antigen is unknown. This may arise from a read error, as a much more abundant clone is one base away.

With a J-beta primer mix and a sample-barcoded 5' primer, a second PCR ran about 7 to 11 cycles. A minimum of 2.5 million CDR3-containing paired-end reads was obtained for each sample. One entry per CDR3 protein results from TCRdb running MiXCR on the 5' RACE reads. The data show some 700,000 distinct CDR3 sequences, with roughly two fifths seen just once and 20% to 25% held by the top ten. The receptor was derived from a woman aged 55 to 70 in good health. Sequencing used blood.

The CDR3 region has the DNA TGCAGCGTTGAAGATGCGGGCCTCTCCTACAATGAGCAGTACTTC. This gives the protein CSVEDAGLSYNEQYF. The chain combines TRBV29-1 with TRBJ2-5, with D maybe TRBD2 (5 bases). This CDR3 has 15 amino acids. V lost 0 bases to trimming and J lost 11 bases, with 22 bases between them. Germline CDR1 reads SQVTM; CDR2 reads ANQGSEA.